The rows below give T cell receptor beta chains drawn from one sample of a study of cytomegalovirus exposure and HLA in healthy donors. Profiling relied on immunoSEQ multiplex PCR, and the TCRdb table lists in-frame clones only, not all of them. The sample holds about 190,000 clones, roughly 88% seen once. The sequencing sample was made of PBMCs. Receptors originate from a boy aged 2 to 10 in good health and CMV-seronegative. Both conserved end residues are part of each CDR3. D genes are given only for firm matches. Not every row has a clone size; where given, it reads once, few, many or a size class.

D	V	size	J	DNA	CDR3
NA	TRBV25-1	NA	TRBJ1-3	TGTGCCAGCAGTGAATCCGGCAGGGGTGCCACCATATATTTT	CASSESGRGATIYF
NA	TRBV27	few	TRBJ2-2	TGTGCCAGCAGTTTTACAGGGAACACCGGGGAGCTGTTTTTT	CASSFTGNTGELFF
NA	TRBV9	NA	TRBJ1-1	TGTGCCAGCAGCGTAGGGCAGGGAGGGGAGGCTTTCTTT	CASSVGQGGEAFF
TRBD1	TRBV6-5	once	TRBJ2-1	TGTGCCAGCAGGTCCGCCGGGACAGGATACAATGAGCAGTTCTTC	CASRSAGTGYNEQFF
TRBD1	TRBV9	NA	TRBJ1-3	TGTGCCAGCAGCTCGGCAGGGACAGATAGAAACACCATATATTTT	CASSSAGTDRNTIYF
TRBD2	TRBV28	NA	TRBJ2-5	TGTGCCAGCAGTCCCGTCGGGCGGGAGTACGGGGAGACCCAGTACTTC	CASSPVGREYGETQYF
NA	TRBV6-1	NA	TRBJ2-2	TGTGCCAGCAGTGAAGTTAAAAGGACAATGAACACCGGGGAGCTGTTTTTT	CASSEVKRTMNTGELFF
TRBD2	TRBV7-2	NA	TRBJ2-1	TGTGCCAGCAGCCGTAGCGGGGGGGCAGCGTACAATGAGCAGTTCTTC	CASSRSGGAAYNEQFF
NA	TRBV27	NA	TRBJ1-3	TGTGCCAGCAGTTTGACAGCCTCTGGAAACACCATATATTTT	CASSLTASGNTIYF
NA	TRBV5-6	NA	TRBJ2-3	TGTGCCAGCAGCTCTAAGCCATCAGATACGCAGTATTTT	CASSSKPSDTQYF